The next 15 T cell receptor beta chains were all read from a single sample in a study of cytomegalovirus exposure and HLA in healthy donors (dated by TCRdb to about 2017). Library preparation employed the immunoSEQ multiplex PCR assay. For the multiplex PCR, a mixture combining 60 forward primers for TCR Vbeta segments and 13 reverse primers for TCR Jbeta segments was used. As stored in TCRdb, this immuneACCESS dataset retains in-frame rearrangements with V and J assigned. A fraction of the clones does not appear; measured against another copy, unresolved V genes explain less than half of the discrepancy, and the remainder lacks a known reason. The sample has tens of thousands of clones on record, almost 75% of them singletons. The biggest ten clones account for about 5% of the sample. The sequencing sample was made of PBMCs. The source of these receptors is a man aged 45-65 years in good health and CMV-seronegative.

The chain carries TRBV21-1 and TRBJ1-4; whether TRBD1, the table's D call, matches the DNA was not checked. TRBV21-1 is listed as a pseudogene. This CDR3 contains 15 residues. The CDR3 here is CASSPRGPVYEKLFF. The CDR3 DNA reads as TGTGCCAGCAGCCCCCGTGGGCCCGTCTATGAAAAACTGTTTTTT.

The CDR3 sequence: CASRGGSSGGQETQYF. The CDR3 DNA follows: TGTGCCAGCAGGGGGGGGTCTAGCGGGGGGCAAGAGACCCAGTACTTC. The V gene is TRBV5-4, the J gene TRBJ2-5; 11 nucleotides align to TRBD2. Germline V gene sequence: CDR1 SGHNT, CDR2 YYREEE (reference sequence). Trimming cost V 5 bases and J 2 bases; bases outside gene matches: 8. The CDR3 consists of 16 residues.

The chain couples TRBV9 to TRBJ2-3; D perhaps matches TRBD1 (5 bases). V was pared by 2 bases and J by 5 bases, with 15 bases between. Germline lookup yields CDR1 SGDLS and CDR2 YYNGEE. CDR3 length: 15 amino acids. CDR3 sequence reads: CASSVAGSKGDTQYF. CDR3 nucleotide sequence: TGTGCCAGCAGCGTGGCAGGGTCTAAGGGAGATACGCAGTATTTT.

The chain carries TRBV2 and TRBJ1-2, with a possible D match to TRBD1 (5 bases). The CDR3 contains 13 residues. The V gene lost 7 bases and the J gene lost 8 bases, with 17 bases spanning the gap. Germline V gene sequence: CDR1 SNHLY, CDR2 FYNNEI. The CDR3 reads CASKGRGGRGYTF. CDR3 bases: TGTGCCAGCAAGGGACGGGGAGGGCGGGGCTACACCTTC.

The chain joins TRBV5-4 to TRBJ2-5; TRBD2 is a possible D gene (5 bases). There are 13 residues in the CDR3. Germline V gene data show CDR1 as SGHNT and CDR2 as YYREEE (reference sequence). The V end was cut by 4 bases, the J end by 3 bases, with 10 bases between. This CDR3 is CASSPPAEETQYF. The CDR3 DNA reads TGTGCCAGCAGCCCCCCAGCGGAAGAGACCCAGTACTTC.

The V and J genes are TRBV5-1 and TRBJ1-1, with 7 bases fitting TRBD1. J was trimmed by 7 bases and V by 2 bases; bases with no gene match: 5. Germline V gives CDR1 SGHRS, CDR2 YFSETQ. The CDR3 runs 13 residues. CDR3 loop: CASSLAGGLEAFF. In DNA, the CDR3 is TGCGCCAGCAGCTTAGCAGGGGGACTTGAAGCTTTCTTT.

V usage is TRBV5-8 and J usage is TRBJ1-5, with D perhaps matching TRBD1 (5 bases). The V gene's germline CDR1 is SGHTS and CDR2 YDEGEE. The CDR3 is made up of 15 amino acids. V was shortened by 0 bases and J by 2 bases, with 9 bases between the two germline ends. CDR3 DNA sequence: TGTGCCAGCAGCTTGGTGCAGGGCGGCAATCAGCCCCAGCATTTT. Its protein is CASSLVQGGNQPQHF.

The J gene is TRBJ1-5, the V gene TRBV9, with no clear D. With 3 bases removed from V and 4 bases from J, the gap between germline ends came to 14 bases. The CDR3 length is 15 residues. Per germline, CDR1 SGDLS and CDR2 YYNGEE. The CDR3 here is CASSAEDGRNQPQHF. The CDR3 region has the DNA TGTGCCAGCAGCGCCGAGGACGGGAGAAATCAGCCCCAGCATTTT.

A remark on this clone: This sample also contains other DNA sequences that code for the same CDR3. The chain uses TRBV19 and TRBJ2-7; 7 nucleotides line up with TRBD1. The CDR3 spans 13 residues. CDR1 LNHDA and CDR2 SQIVND come from the germline V gene (reference sequence). The V segment lost 4 bases and the J segment 3 bases; nucleotides outside the gene matches: 3. CDR3 in DNA: TGTGCCAGTAGTAGACAGGGTAGCTACGAGCAGTACTTC. Protein sequence: CASSRQGSYEQYF. Using reference TRBV19 and TRBJ2-7 for the parts outside the CDR3, the full variable domain is DGGITQSPKYLFRKEGQNVTLSCEQNLNHDAMYWYRQDPGQGLRLIYYSQIVNDFQKGDIAEGYSVSREKKESFPLTVTSAQKNPTAFYLCASSRQGSYEQYFGPGTRLTVT.

This chain joins TRBV5-1 and TRBJ1-5; a weak D match, TRBD1 (6 bases). The V and J ends lost 0 bases and 4 bases respectively, with 14 bases between them. The germline V gene has CDR1 SGHRS and CDR2 YFSETQ. The CDR3 extends over 16 amino acids. As DNA, the CDR3 is TGCGCCAGCAGCTTGGGCGAGACAGGACGGAATCAGCCCCAGCATTTT. Its translation: CASSLGETGRNQPQHF.

The chain couples TRBV5-6 to TRBJ2-5, with a tentative D call TRBD1 (7 bases). The CDR3 spans 15 residues. Germline CDR1 is SGHDT and CDR2 is YYEEEE. Trimming took 4 bases from V and 2 from J, leaving 15 bases between them. The chain's CDR3 is CASSGRDRTQETQYF. The CDR3 DNA sequence: TGTGCCAGCAGCGGGCGGGACAGAACACAAGAGACCCAGTACTTC. The whole variable domain, remainder taken from reference TRBV5-6 and TRBJ2-5, is DAGVTQSPTHLIKTRGQQVTLRCSPKSGHDTVSWYQQALGQGPQFIFQYYEEEERQRGNFPDRFSGHQFPNYSSELNVNALLLGDSALYLCASSGRDRTQETQYFGPGTRLLVL.

To note about this clone: Other nucleotide sequences from this sample produce the same CDR3. The gene calls are TRBV30 and TRBJ2-7, with D perhaps TRBD2 (6 bases). V lost 3 bases and J lost 3, with 9 bases in between. Germline loops: CDR1 GTSNPN, CDR2 SVGIG (reference sequence). This CDR3 has 12 amino acids. CDR3 sequence reads: CAWSGGDYEQYF. Here the CDR3 DNA reads TGTGCCTGGAGCGGCGGGGACTACGAGCAGTACTTC.

The CDR3 is CASRPQGAGGFYYGYTF. Written as DNA, the CDR3 is TGTGCCAGCAGGCCTCAGGGGGCCGGGGGATTTTACTATGGCTACACCTTC. V gene TRBV5-6 combines with J gene TRBJ1-2; 8 positions agree with TRBD1. The V gene's germline CDR1 is SGHDT and CDR2 YYEEEE. The CDR3 loop spans 17 amino acids. Trimming at V came to 5 bases and at J to 3 bases, leaving 15 bases not matched to a gene.

This clone was seen only a few times. This chain uses TRBV9 with TRBJ1-6; the D is unclear. V lost 0 bases to trimming and J lost 9 bases, with 16 bases between them. The CDR3 consists of 16 residues. Germline CDR1 is SGDLS and CDR2 is YYNGEE. CDR3 in DNA: TGTGCCAGCAGCGTAGCCCTGATGGCAGGCACTTCACCCCTCCACTTT. It yields the protein CASSVALMAGTSPLHF.

The chain joins TRBV19 to TRBJ1-2; 7 bases are a match to TRBD1. J was trimmed by 3 bases and V by 3 bases; bases with no gene match: 4. CDR3 length: 14 residues. Germline CDR1 is LNHDA and CDR2 is SQIVND (reference sequence). The CDR3 is CASSILGQHYGYTF. As DNA, the CDR3 is TGTGCCAGTAGTATTTTGGGACAGCACTATGGCTACACCTTC. The full variable domain, with the rest looked up from reference TRBV19 and TRBJ1-2, is DGGITQSPKYLFRKEGQNVTLSCEQNLNHDAMYWYRQDPGQGLRLIYYSQIVNDFQKGDIAEGYSVSREKKESFPLTVTSAQKNPTAFYLCASSILGQHYGYTFGSGTRLTVV.